This paragraph reports one T cell receptor beta chain. Trimming left V 3 bases short and J 6 bases short, with 17 bases between. CDR1 is MNHNY, CDR2 SVGAGI, per germline (reference sequence). The CDR3 sequence is 16 residues long. This sample was taken from a study of PD-1 blockade in classical Hodgkin lymphoma. Study-level information: It was nivolumab at 3 mg/kg, given intravenously every 2 weeks, that patients received.

Specified time point: cycle 4 day 1 (C4D1), after more than five weeks of nivolumab. All patients experienced relapse after autologous stem cell transplantation, and brentuximab vedotin exposure was variable. Magnetic negative selection served to purify CD4+ T cells out of PBMCs that had been thawed. This table comes from immunoSEQ multiplex PCR, and its TCRdb copy is limited to in-frame clones, with some not included. The table lists under 30,000 clones, around 83% of them singletons. The clonotype originates from a human donor with classical Hodgkin lymphoma. The sample was CD4+ T cells from blood, taken before the fourth cycle of nivolumab. The chain joins TRBV6-6 to TRBJ1-4; D gene uncertain. CDR3 nucleotide sequence: TGTGCCAGCAGTTATTGGGGTCAGTACCCAGATGAAAAACTGTTTTTT. It translates to CASSYWGQYPDEKLFF.